Detailed here is one T cell receptor (beta chain). Antigen: not known. This record belongs to a study of T cell responses to AZD1222 COVID-19 vaccine. Study-wide findings and caveats: Donors in the cohort were predominantly white British and more often female, and clonal diversity was possibly underestimated. Repertoires were obtained solely post-peak T cell response. Only 5 or 6 people who got AZD1222 tested seropositive at baseline. Across the whole spike, CD4 TCRs peaked at regions 160-218 and 743-854.

Trimming stripped 1 base from V and 2 bases from J, with 13 bases between. The CDR3 extends over 16 amino acids. Germline CDR1 and CDR2: SGHVS and FNYEAQ. Profiling relied on immunoSEQ multiplex PCR, and the TCRdb table lists in-frame clones only, not all of them. The sample records 80,000 to 95,000 clones, approximately 90% being singletons. The origin of this receptor is an adult in good health. The material was peripheral blood, obtained on day 0 of AZD1222 vaccination. J is TRBJ2-3 and V is TRBV7-6; no definite D call. In DNA form, the CDR3 reads TGTGCCAGCAGCTTAGTAGGCAACAGTTTCACAGATACGCAGTATTTT. As protein: CASSLVGNSFTDTQYF. The variable domain in full, completed from reference TRBV7-6 and TRBJ2-3, reads GAGVSQSPRYKVTKRGQDVALRCDPISGHVSLYWYRQALGQGPEFLTYFNYEAQQDKSGLPNDRFSAERPEGSISTLTIQRTEQRDSAMYRCASSLVGNSFTDTQYFGPGTRLTVL.